The TCR beta chain under discussion was sequenced for a study of T cells in Graves' hyperthyroidism and ophthalmopathy (dated by TCRdb to about 2019). General notes on the study: Peripheral blood samples were taken at initial diagnosis, before any treatment was given. An independent validation cohort of 18 to 20 hyperthyroidism patients and approximately 17 patients who later progressed to ophthalmopathy tested prospective prediction of ophthalmopathy. After blood sampling, hyperthyroidism patients were treated with methimazole at a starting dose of 30 mg daily, and ophthalmopathy patients were treated with high-dose intravenous methylprednisolone. The paper reports TCR Vbeta CDR3 sequencing of over 130 peripheral blood samples: some 44 ophthalmopathy, some 80 hyperthyroidism and around 17 progressor patients. The study also compared thyroid tissue and blood T-cell repertoires from about six Graves' hyperthyroidism patients. The approximately 95 discovery patients were divided at random into training and test sets in a 7:3 ratio. To identify TCR V-J signatures that set the groups apart, the researchers used a discovery cohort of 100 or so patients, made up of roughly 40 with Graves' ophthalmopathy and about 59 with stable Graves' hyperthyroidism.

Amplification of TCR beta CDR3 regions was carried out from RNA transcripts. For the first round of RT-PCR on the TCR CDR3, the HTBI primer set was used together with the Qiagen OneStep RT-PCR kit. Libraries were constructed in a second round of multiplex PCR, after which size selection and purification were carried out. Paired-end sequencing of the libraries was performed with 100 bp reads on an Illumina HiSeq2000. In the paper's pipeline: SOAPnuke was used to process the raw data, with reads discarded if the reads contained adapters or uncalled bases, had a mean Phred below 15, or lacked an exact constant-primer or identifier match. COPE v1.2.5 was used to merge the high-quality paired reads, and each unique nucleotide sequence was defined as a clonotype. Clonotypes were aligned to IMGT TRBV, TRBD and TRBJ reference segments using MiTCR v1.1. Analysis was restricted to V-J combinations with a frequency above 0.0001, which covered roughly 99% of repertoires. The TCS score was defined as the ratio of F50 (clonal expansion) to E x V (chaos), calculated using BLOSUM62-based TCRdist between CDR3 peptides within each V-J. Welch's t-statistics and random forest reduced around 510 V-J features to fewer than 15, which were used in a naive Bayes classifier (R e1071). Starting from the raw public reads, TCRdb applied fastp trimming at Q25, assembled clones with MiXCR and retained in-frame beta chains. All rows with the same CDR3 protein become a single entry with the most common DNA and genes. The V and J calls, along with clone size, are taken from TCRdb and not from the paper's own processing. A total of hundreds of thousands of distinct CDR3 sequences appear in this sample, roughly 15% of them only once. Clones ranked in the top ten supply roughly 13% of the sample.

What the research found in general, with its limitations: In validation, the model predicted progression to ophthalmopathy with about 71% sensitivity and about 73% specificity, a median of around 6.6 months before onset. No statistical method was used to fix the sample size in advance, and group allocation was not hidden from the investigators. Most expanded thyroid clonotypes (frequency above 0.001) were also detected in blood, suggesting blood repertoires may reflect thyroid immune responses. A 13 V-J signature model separated ophthalmopathy from stable hyperthyroidism, with approximately 87% sensitivity and 81.08% specificity in cross-validation and 80%/75% in testing.

The CDR3, cysteine through phenylalanine, is 15 amino acids long. The only DNA kept is the CDR3, 45 bases in frame from the first base. V sheds 6 bases and J sheds 4 bases, leaving 16 bases between their ends. The germline V gene encodes CDR1 MNHEY and CDR2 SMNVEV (reference sequence). Ophthalmopathy patients had moderately to severely active disease, with a Clinical Activity Score of 3 or more, a NOSPECS grade of 4 or more, and a disease duration of less than 3 months. The study excluded patients with uncontrolled infections, other autoimmune diseases, pregnancy or lactation. Diagnoses were established on the basis of clinical symptoms, serum thyroxine and TRAb, thyroid ultrasound, and orbital computed tomography. Ficoll-Paque density gradient centrifugation was used to isolate PBMCs from around 10 ml of fresh peripheral blood. Total RNA was extracted using Trizol reagent, and RNA quality was assessed on an Agilent 2100 Bioanalyzer.

As regards this clonotype: The clone's antigen remains unknown. It has no much larger one-base neighbor in the sample; base qualities were not kept.

Sequencing was done on a sample of blood. The receptor was derived from a man between 18 and 29 years old with Graves' ophthalmopathy. The rearrangement combines TRBV27 with TRBJ2-1; the D call could be TRBD1 or TRBD2, with each sharing 5 bases. CDR3 reads: CASRPGTLGYNEQFF. The bases read TGTGCCAGCAGGCCCGGGACCCTGGGGTACAATGAGCAGTTCTTC.